The TCR beta chain described here comes from a study of tumor-infiltrating lymphocytes in primary liver carcinoma. The tissue used was unsorted bulk material of roughly 17-32 mg. RNA and DNA were co-extracted from it with the AllPrep DNA/RNA mini kit. A remark on this clonotype: An end of the junction does not agree with germline; a read error may underlie this.

Using a constant-region primer together with ProtoScript II reverse transcriptase, TCR beta cDNA was made from around 0.55 ug of total RNA. Libraries of TCR beta came from three nested multiplex PCR rounds with slightly modified ARM-PCR. The study ran its first two PCR rounds for roughly 11 cycles each, using TRBV1-TRBV30 forward primers and a C-beta reverse primer. TCRdb re-analysed the multiplex PCR reads in MiXCR, keeping a single row per CDR3 protein. The sample gives 110,000 or so distinct CDR3 sequences, approximately 78% of which show up once; approximately 18% is in the top ten. The germline gives CDR1 MNHNS, CDR2 SASEGT. The CDR3 loop spans 18 amino acids.

The receptor comes from a man between 35 and 55 years old with primary liver carcinoma and hepatitis B virus infection. The V gene is TRBV6-1, the J gene TRBJ2-7; possible D gene TRBD2, 6 bases. Sequenced material: liver tumor tissue from sampling region 3. Subset: tumor region T3, left-lateral pole. The CDR3 region is CASREESNGGMGSYEQYF. CDR3 nucleotide sequence: TGTGCCAGCAGAGAAGAGTCAAACGGGGGTATGGGCTCCTACGAGCAGTACTTC.